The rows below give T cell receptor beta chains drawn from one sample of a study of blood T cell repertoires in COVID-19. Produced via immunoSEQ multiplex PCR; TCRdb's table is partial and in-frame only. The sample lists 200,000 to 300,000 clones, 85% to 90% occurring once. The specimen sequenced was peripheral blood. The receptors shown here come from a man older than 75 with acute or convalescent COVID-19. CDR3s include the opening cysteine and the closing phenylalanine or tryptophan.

CDR3aa: CASSSGTNTGELFF
len: 14
v_gene: TRBV7-3
j_gene: TRBJ2-2

CDR3aa: CASSSRQGRETQYF
len: 14
v_gene: TRBV25-1
j_gene: TRBJ2-5

CDR3aa: CASSYLNRVGYTF
len: 13
v_gene: TRBV6-5
j_gene: TRBJ1-2

CDR3aa: CATQTGPYEQYF
len: 12
v_gene: TRBV28
j_gene: TRBJ2-7

CDR3aa: CASSRKTGTGFGSGNTIYF
len: 19
v_gene: TRBV6-6
j_gene: TRBJ1-3

CDR3aa: CASSLAPGEYSPLHF
len: 15
v_gene: TRBV5-1
j_gene: TRBJ1-6

CDR3aa: CASSQGPVTYEQYF
len: 14
v_gene: TRBV4-2
j_gene: TRBJ2-7

CDR3aa: CSVVGLAGFTDTQYF
len: 15
v_gene: TRBV29-1
j_gene: TRBJ2-3

CDR3aa: CASSFGTGGFNNSPLHF
len: 17
v_gene: TRBV5-5
j_gene: TRBJ1-6

CDR3aa: CASSGTISGGGGYTF
len: 15
v_gene: TRBV7-2
j_gene: TRBJ1-2

CDR3aa: CASSQEPGKYEQYF
len: 14
v_gene: TRBV3-1/TRBV3-2
j_gene: TRBJ2-7

CDR3aa: CASSFQVGTEAFF
len: 13
v_gene: TRBV11-3
j_gene: TRBJ1-1

CDR3aa: CASSFRSNNEQFF
len: 13
v_gene: TRBV5-6
j_gene: TRBJ2-1

CDR3aa: CASSLRQGHGELFF
len: 14
v_gene: TRBV6-5
j_gene: TRBJ2-2

CDR3aa: CASSNRLAGRQETQYF
len: 16
v_gene: TRBV9
j_gene: TRBJ2-5

CDR3aa: CASSTRGASNQPQHF
len: 15
v_gene: TRBV19
j_gene: TRBJ1-5

CDR3aa: CASSYRERNTEAFF
len: 14
v_gene: TRBV18
j_gene: TRBJ1-1

CDR3aa: CASSTQTGSSSYEQYF
len: 16
v_gene: TRBV5-1
j_gene: TRBJ2-7

CDR3aa: CATQRGREGTEAFF
len: 14
v_gene: TRBV6-6
j_gene: TRBJ1-1

CDR3aa: CASTPETSGGRANTGELFF
len: 19
v_gene: TRBV27
j_gene: TRBJ2-2

CDR3aa: CASSLKSGGRSSYNEQFF
len: 18
v_gene: TRBV14
j_gene: TRBJ2-1

CDR3aa: CSATRDNEQYF
len: 11
v_gene: TRBV20-1
j_gene: TRBJ2-7

CDR3aa: CASSTHGTEAFF
len: 12
v_gene: TRBV6-2/TRBV6-3
j_gene: TRBJ1-1

CDR3aa: CASSLGGGKRGYTF
len: 14
v_gene: TRBV11-2
j_gene: TRBJ1-2

CDR3aa: CSASAPVKGRDGYTF
len: 15
v_gene: TRBV20-1
j_gene: TRBJ1-2

CDR3aa: CASSEREATEAFF
len: 13
v_gene: TRBV2
j_gene: TRBJ1-1

CDR3aa: CASSPTNLPGYTF
len: 13
v_gene: TRBV6-2/TRBV6-3
j_gene: TRBJ1-2

CDR3aa: CASSHGTSGSPGKDTQYF
len: 18
v_gene: TRBV3-1/TRBV3-2
j_gene: TRBJ2-3

CDR3aa: CASSFLQGSGELFF
len: 14
v_gene: TRBV7-8
j_gene: TRBJ2-2

CDR3aa: CASSYSGQGADYEQYF
len: 16
v_gene: TRBV6-2/TRBV6-3
j_gene: TRBJ2-7

CDR3aa: CASSFKRRNTEAFF
len: 14
v_gene: TRBV28
j_gene: TRBJ1-1

CDR3aa: CASSGGIEANNEQFF
len: 15
v_gene: TRBV11-3
j_gene: TRBJ2-1

CDR3aa: CASAQGISDQPQHF
len: 14
v_gene: TRBV12-5
j_gene: TRBJ1-5

CDR3aa: CASSFAPFSGGGADTQYF
len: 18
v_gene: TRBV11-2
j_gene: TRBJ2-3

CDR3aa: CASSLAGGGDTEAFF
len: 15
v_gene: TRBV5-1
j_gene: TRBJ1-1

CDR3aa: CASSQEAGTGDLGGYTF
len: 17
v_gene: TRBV4-1
j_gene: TRBJ1-2

CDR3aa: CASTGGIQETQYF
len: 13
v_gene: TRBV7-8
j_gene: TRBJ2-5

CDR3aa: CASSLAKENEAFF
len: 13
v_gene: TRBV7-2
j_gene: TRBJ1-1